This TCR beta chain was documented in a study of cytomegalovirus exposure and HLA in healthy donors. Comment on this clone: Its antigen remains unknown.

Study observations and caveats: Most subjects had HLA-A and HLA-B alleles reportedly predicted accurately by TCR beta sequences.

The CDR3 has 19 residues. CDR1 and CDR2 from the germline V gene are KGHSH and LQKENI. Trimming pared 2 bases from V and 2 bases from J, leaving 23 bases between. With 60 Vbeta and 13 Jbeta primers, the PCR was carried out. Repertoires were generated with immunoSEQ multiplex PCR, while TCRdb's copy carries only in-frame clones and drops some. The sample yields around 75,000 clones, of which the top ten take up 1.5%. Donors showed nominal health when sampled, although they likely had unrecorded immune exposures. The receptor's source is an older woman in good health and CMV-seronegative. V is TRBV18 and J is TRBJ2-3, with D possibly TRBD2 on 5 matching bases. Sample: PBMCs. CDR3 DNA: TGTGCCAGCTCACCAGTTGTCGGGGTTAGGAGCGCATCCACAGATACGCAGTATTTT. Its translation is CASSPVVGVRSASTDTQYF. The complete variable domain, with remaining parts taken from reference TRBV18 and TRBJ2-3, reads NAGVMQNPRHLVRRRGQEARLRCSPMKGHSHVYWYRQLPEEGLKFMVYLQKENIIDESGMPKERFSAEFPKEGPSILRIQQVVRGDSAAYFCASSPVVGVRSASTDTQYFGPGTRLTVL.